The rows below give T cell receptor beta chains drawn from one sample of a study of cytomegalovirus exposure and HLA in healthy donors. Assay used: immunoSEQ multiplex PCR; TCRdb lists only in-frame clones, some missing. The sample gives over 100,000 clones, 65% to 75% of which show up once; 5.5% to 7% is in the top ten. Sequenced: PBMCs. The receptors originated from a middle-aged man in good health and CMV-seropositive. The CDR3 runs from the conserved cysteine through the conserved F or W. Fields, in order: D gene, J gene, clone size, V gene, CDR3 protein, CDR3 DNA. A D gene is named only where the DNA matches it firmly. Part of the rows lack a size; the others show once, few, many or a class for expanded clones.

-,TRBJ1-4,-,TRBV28,CASSSKQGTLAKLFF,TGTGCCAGCAGTTCAAAACAGGGTACTCTTGCAAAACTGTTTTTT
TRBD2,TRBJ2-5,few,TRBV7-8,CASSFRGLAGVGEQYF,TGTGCCAGCAGCTTTAGAGGACTAGCGGGAGTAGGGGAGCAGTACTTC
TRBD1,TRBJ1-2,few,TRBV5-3,CARDFGTEIRYGYTF,TGTGCCAGAGATTTTGGGACAGAAATAAGGTATGGCTACACCTTC
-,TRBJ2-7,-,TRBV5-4,CASSPTAGQFYEQYF,TGTGCCAGCAGCCCCACAGCAGGACAGTTCTACGAGCAGTACTTT
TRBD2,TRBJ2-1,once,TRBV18,CASSATGGGGTHNEQFF,TGTGCCAGCTCAGCGACAGGAGGCGGGGGGACCCACAATGAGCAGTTCTTC
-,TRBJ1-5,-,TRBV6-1,CASSEALQSRGSNQPQHF,TGTGCCAGCAGTGAAGCGCTTCAATCTCGAGGCAGCAATCAGCCCCAGCATTTT
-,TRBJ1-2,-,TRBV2,CASSPAESGGYTF,TGTGCCAGCAGTCCAGCCGAATCGGGGGGCTACACCTTC
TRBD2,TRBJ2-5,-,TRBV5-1,CASSLSGSSGETQYF,TGCGCCAGCAGCCTTAGCGGGAGTAGTGGGGAGACCCAGTACTTC
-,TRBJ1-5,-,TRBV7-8,CASSPGQFSNQPQHF,TGTGCCAGCAGCCCAGGACAGTTCTCCAATCAGCCCCAGCATTTT
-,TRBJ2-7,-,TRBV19,CASSRGNPLLYEQYF,TGTGCCAGTAGCAGGGGCAACCCACTTCTATACGAGCAGTACTTC
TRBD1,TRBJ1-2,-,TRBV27,CASGGQGAQGNGYTF,TGTGCCAGCGGGGGACAGGGGGCGCAGGGGAATGGCTACACCTTC
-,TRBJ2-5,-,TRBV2,CASSEGGQAGETQYF,TGTGCCAGCAGTGAAGGTGGGCAGGCTGGAGAGACCCAGTACTTC
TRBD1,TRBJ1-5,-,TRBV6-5,CASSLGTGGSQPQHF,TGTGCCAGCAGTTTGGGGACAGGGGGCTCTCAGCCCCAGCATTTT
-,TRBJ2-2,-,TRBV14,CASSHLISGELFF,TGTGCCAGCAGCCACCTAATTAGCGGGGAGCTGTTTTTT
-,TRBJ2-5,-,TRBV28,CASSSSRDAWAQYF,TGTGCCAGCAGTTCCTCCCGGGATGCGTGGGCCCAGTACTTC
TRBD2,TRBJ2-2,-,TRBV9,CASSGGEAGGPGGELFF,TGTGCCAGCAGCGGTGGAGAGGCGGGGGGGCCGGGCGGGGAGCTGTTTTTT
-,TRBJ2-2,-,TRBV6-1,CASSELRGANGELFF,TGTGCCAGCAGTGAACTCCGGGGGGCGAACGGGGAGCTGTTTTTT
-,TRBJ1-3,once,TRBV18,CASSPGTMLSGNTIYF,TGTGCCAGCTCACCAGGGACTATGCTCTCTGGAAACACCATATATTTT
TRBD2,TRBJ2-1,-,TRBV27,CASSLSGGRAFDEQFF,TGTGCCAGCAGTTTATCGGGCGGGAGGGCGTTCGATGAGCAGTTCTTC
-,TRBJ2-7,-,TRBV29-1,CSVVRGNSYEQYF,TGCAGCGTTGTTCGGGGGAACTCCTACGAGCAGTACTTC
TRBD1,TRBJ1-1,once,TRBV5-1,CASSFNRGNTEAFF,TGCGCCAGCAGCTTCAACAGGGGGAACACTGAAGCTTTCTTT
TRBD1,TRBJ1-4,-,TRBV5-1,CASGSGTGLNEKLFF,TGCGCCAGCGGTTCCGGGACAGGGCTTAATGAAAAACTGTTTTTT
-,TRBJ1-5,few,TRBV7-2,CASSQTGSNQPQHF,TGTGCCAGCAGCCAGACAGGTAGTAATCAGCCCCAGCATTTT
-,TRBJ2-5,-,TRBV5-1,CASRFGGDHQETQYF,TGCGCCAGCAGGTTCGGAGGGGACCACCAAGAGACCCAGTACTTC
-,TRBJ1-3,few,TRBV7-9,CASSPVGGPSGNTIYF,TGTGCCAGCAGCCCGGTGGGGGGTCCTTCTGGAAACACCATATATTTT
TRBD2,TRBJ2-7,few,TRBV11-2,CASSLERGERERSF,TGTGCCAGCAGCTTAGAACGGGGCGAGCGGGAGCGGTCCTTC
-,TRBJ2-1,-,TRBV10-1,CASSESMGPSPNNEQFF,TGCGCCAGCAGTGAGTCGATGGGCCCAAGTCCCAACAATGAGCAGTTCTTC
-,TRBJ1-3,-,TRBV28,CASSLTGMRSGNTIYF,TGTGCCAGCAGTTTAACGGGGATGCGCTCTGGAAACACCATATATTTT
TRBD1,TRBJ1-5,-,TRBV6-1,CASSEGGTGGIRGWNQPQHF,TGTGCCAGCAGTGAGGGGGGGACAGGGGGCATTCGCGGGTGGAATCAGCCCCAGCATTTT
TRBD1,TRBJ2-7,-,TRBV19,CASSRDRGYEQYF,TGTGCCAGTAGTAGGGACAGGGGGTACGAGCAGTACTTC
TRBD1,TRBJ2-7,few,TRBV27,CASSSGQDSYEQYF,TGTGCCAGCAGTTCGGGACAGGACTCCTACGAGCAGTACTTC
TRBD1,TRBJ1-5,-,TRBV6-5,CASRTTGDRNQPQHF,TGTGCCAGCAGGACTACAGGGGATCGCAATCAGCCCCAGCATTTT
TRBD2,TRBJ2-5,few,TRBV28,CASRTSGGAQETQYF,TGTGCCAGCAGGACTAGCGGGGGGGCCCAAGAGACCCAGTACTTC
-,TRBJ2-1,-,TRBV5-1,CASSLVLSHNEQFF,TGCGCCAGCAGCTTGGTACTAAGCCACAATGAGCAGTTCTTC
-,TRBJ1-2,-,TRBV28,CASRGTWGFGYTF,TGTGCCAGCAGGGGGACATGGGGATTTGGCTACACCTTC
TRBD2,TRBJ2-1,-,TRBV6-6,CASSFLAGPYNEQFF,TGTGCCAGCAGTTTCTTAGCGGGGCCCTACAATGAGCAGTTCTTC
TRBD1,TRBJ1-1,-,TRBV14,CASRKTGGRVLEAFF,TGTGCCAGCAGGAAGACAGGGGGCCGGGTGCTTGAAGCTTTCTTT
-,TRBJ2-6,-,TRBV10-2,CASSEAGVSGANVLTF,TGCGCCAGCAGTGAGGCAGGGGTGTCTGGGGCCAACGTCCTGACTTTC
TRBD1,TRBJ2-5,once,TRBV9,CASSPRTGGIAETQYF,TGTGCCAGCAGCCCCAGGACAGGGGGCATTGCAGAGACCCAGTACTTC
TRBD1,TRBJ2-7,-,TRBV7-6,CASSLRTGNSYEQYF,TGTGCCAGCAGCTTAAGGACAGGAAACTCCTACGAGCAGTACTTC
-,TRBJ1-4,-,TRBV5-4,CASSSQGSEKLFF,TGTGCCAGCAGCTCACAGGGATCTGAAAAACTGTTTTTT
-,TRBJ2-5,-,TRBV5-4,CASKKGGGMETQYF,TGTGCCAGCAAGAAAGGGGGGGGAATGGAGACCCAGTACTTC
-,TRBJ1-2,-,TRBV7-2,CASSLAQGFYGYTF,TGTGCCAGCAGCTTAGCCCAGGGGTTCTATGGCTACACCTTC
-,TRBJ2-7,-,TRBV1,CTSRYRAFKGYEQYF,TGCACCAGCAGGTACAGGGCGTTTAAGGGCTACGAGCAGTACTTC
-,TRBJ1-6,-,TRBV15,CATSRRRDSPLHF,TGTGCCACCAGCCGAAGACGGGATTCACCCCTCCACTTT
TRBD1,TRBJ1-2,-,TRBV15,CATSRDLGQDYGYTF,TGTGCCACCAGCAGAGATCTGGGACAGGACTATGGCTACACCTTC
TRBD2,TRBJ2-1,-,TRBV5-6,CASSYSGSSYNEQFF,TGTGCCAGCAGCTATAGCGGGAGTAGCTACAATGAGCAGTTCTTC
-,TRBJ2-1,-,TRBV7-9,CASSRADEQFF,TGTGCCAGCAGCCGAGCGGATGAGCAGTTCTTC
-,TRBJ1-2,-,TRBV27,CASSLQGGWNYGYTF,TGTGCCAGCAGTTTACAAGGGGGATGGAACTATGGCTACACCTTC
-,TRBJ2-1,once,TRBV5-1,CASRRNSEGREFF,TGCGCCAGCAGACGAAATTCCGAGGGCCGGGAGTTCTTC
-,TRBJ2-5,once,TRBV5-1,CASSSISGEETQYF,TGCGCCAGCAGCAGCATATCAGGGGAAGAGACCCAGTACTTC